These 20 T cell receptor beta chains were sequenced from one sample in a study of beta chain features in type 1 diabetes. Study-level findings and limits: Shorter TCRB CDR3s, moderately but significantly so, marked every one of the four CD4+ subsets in Type 1 diabetes patients.

The study reverse transcribed the entire isolated RNA, so it sequenced expressed TCRB transcripts. TCRdb keeps only in-frame clones here, not all; method: immunoSEQ multiplex PCR. The sample holds hundreds of thousands of clones, more than 13% seen once. Antigen specificity for these receptors is unknown. The sample comprised naive CD4+ T cells from blood. The receptors derive from a man in his late teens or twenties with type 1 diabetes.

This clone was detected a few times. The chain is built from TRBV18 and TRBJ1-5; tentatively, D is TRBD1 (6 bases). CDR1 is KGHSH and CDR2 is LQKENI in the germline V gene. V was clipped by 4 bases and J by 3 bases, with 22 bases between them. The CDR3 runs 18 residues. For the CDR3, the DNA is TGTGCCAGCTCACAAAACTCACAGGAGGGGGTATCCAATCAGCCCCAGCATTTT. The encoded protein is CASSQNSQEGVSNQPQHF.

This clone was picked up a small number of times. The genes are TRBV7-9 and TRBJ2-7; no firm D call. V was clipped by 4 bases and J by 12 bases, with 19 bases between them. This CDR3 comprises 13 residues. The V gene's germline CDR1 is SEHNR and CDR2 FQNEAQ (reference sequence). The DNA for the CDR3 is TGTGCCAGCAGCTCCTTATCTTCCGAGAATCCGTACTTC. It encodes CASSSLSSENPYF.

There are a few counts of this clone. The rearrangement links TRBV19 to TRBJ2-4; possible D gene TRBD2, 5 bases. The germline gives CDR1 LNHDA, CDR2 SQIVND (reference sequence). The CDR3 has 13 amino acids. V lost 3 bases and J lost 3, with 6 bases in between. CDR3 in amino acids: CASSIGVKNIQYF. The CDR3 coding sequence is TGTGCCAGTAGTATCGGGGTCAAAAACATTCAGTACTTC. Full variable domain (missing parts from reference TRBV19 and TRBJ2-4): DGGITQSPKYLFRKEGQNVTLSCEQNLNHDAMYWYRQDPGQGLRLIYYSQIVNDFQKGDIAEGYSVSREKKESFPLTVTSAQKNPTAFYLCASSIGVKNIQYFGAGTRLSVL.

This sequence joins TRBV18 and TRBJ2-7, with D possibly being TRBD2 (5 bases). Trimming left V 5 bases short and J 3 bases short, with 14 bases between. The CDR3 loop spans 14 amino acids. Germline V CDR1 and CDR2: KGHSH, LQKENI. The DNA of the CDR3 is TGTGCCAGCTCAACGGGGAGAGGGAACTACGAGCAGTACTTC. This sequence encodes CASSTGRGNYEQYF.

V and J are TRBV5-1 and TRBJ2-7; the D gene is possibly TRBD2 (5 bases). The CDR3 contains 16 residues. V was cut by 2 bases and J by 6 bases, with 21 bases left in between. Germline V gives CDR1 SGHRS, CDR2 YFSETQ. This CDR3 reads CASSFGVAAGGGEQYF. The DNA of the CDR3 is TGCGCCAGCAGCTTCGGGGTAGCCGCCGGAGGAGGCGAGCAGTACTTC.

Here the CDR3 DNA reads TGTGCCAGTAGTATAGAGCCCCTGCAACACGGGACAGGGCGTCGCTATGGCTACACCTTC. Its protein product is CASSIEPLQHGTGRRYGYTF. The J gene is TRBJ1-2, the V gene TRBV19; TRBD1 agrees at 9 bases. V trimming: 0 bases; J trimming: 4 bases; junction bases outside the gene matches: 18. There are 20 residues in the CDR3. CDR1 and CDR2 (germline): LNHDA, SQIVND (reference sequence).

The chain carries TRBV7-2 and TRBJ2-1, with TRBD1 as a possible D gene (6 bases). The CDR3 contains 16 residues. CDR1 and CDR2 (germline): SGHTA, FQGNSA. Trimming stripped 4 bases from V and 3 bases from J, with 16 bases between. The CDR3, as DNA: TGTGCCAGCAGCTCACGAGCTGACAGGCGCTACAATGAGCAGTTCTTC. Its translation: CASSSRADRRYNEQFF.

Regarding this clone: One end of the junction does not line up with germline, which may come from a read error. The chain carries TRBV30 and TRBJ2-7, with D possibly being TRBD2 (6 bases). In germline, CDR1 is GTSNPN, CDR2 SVGIG (reference sequence). The CDR3 sequence is 13 residues long. CDR3 sequence (DNA): TGTGCCTGGGGCGGGACTGGCTCCCACGAGCAGTACTTC. It yields the protein CAWGGTGSHEQYF.

This clone was seen only a few times. The chain recombines TRBV21-1 with TRBJ2-7; TRBD2, the table's D call, lacks a check against the DNA. TRBV21-1 is flagged as a pseudogene. The CDR3 covers 14 residues. The CDR3 DNA is TGTGCCAGCAGCAGAAAGGAGGGGAGCCACGAGCAGTACTTC. Its translation is CASSRKEGSHEQYF.

This clone was recorded a few times. The rearrangement uses TRBV18 and TRBJ1-1; D might be TRBD1 (6 bases). The germline gives CDR1 KGHSH, CDR2 LQKENI. The V gene lost 4 bases and the J gene lost 8 bases, with 20 bases spanning the gap. This CDR3 comprises 15 residues. CDR3 sequence (DNA): TGTGCCAGCTCACTCTCCCGGGACATACTCCTAGAAGCTTTCTTT. Translated: CASSLSRDILLEAFF.

This clone was counted only a few times. The rearrangement joins TRBV7-2 to TRBJ1-5; D not certain. V shed 1 base and J shed 6 bases, with 7 bases lying between them. The CDR3 runs 13 residues. Looked up from germline, CDR1 is SGHTA and CDR2 is FQGNSA. The DNA for the CDR3 is TGTGCCAGCAGCTTAGATATCGGTCAGCCCCAGCATTTT. Translated, it gives CASSLDIGQPQHF.

This clone was counted between two and nine times. CDR3 region: CASSQTREETQYF. CDR3 DNA: TGTGCCAGCTCCCAGACGAGGGAAGAGACCCAGTACTTC. The V call is TRBV18, the J call TRBJ2-5; a possible D gene is TRBD2 (5 bases). Germline V gene data show CDR1 as KGHSH and CDR2 as LQKENI. This CDR3 comprises 13 residues. Trimming removed 6 bases at V and 3 bases at J, with 11 bases between.

DNA of the CDR3: TGTGCCAGCAGTGAGTCCGACAGGAATGAAAAACTGTTTTTT. Amino acids: CASSESDRNEKLFF. V usage is TRBV25-1 and J usage is TRBJ1-4; D perhaps matches TRBD1 (6 bases). CDR3 length: 14 residues. The germline V gene encodes CDR1 MGHDK and CDR2 SYGVNS. Between the trimmed V and J ends, which lost 3 bases and 5 bases, there was a span of 10 bases.

The table lists this clone with a few counts. V usage is TRBV5-8 and J usage is TRBJ2-6; D is uncertain. Germline V gene sequence: CDR1 SGHTS, CDR2 YDEGEE. With 2 bases removed from V and 2 bases from J, the gap between germline ends came to 11 bases. The CDR3 consists of 16 residues. CDR3 nucleotide sequence: TGTGCCAGCAGCTTTTTAGTTCTGGCTGGGGCCAACGTCCTGACTTTC. Translated: CASSFLVLAGANVLTF.

The chain recombines TRBV7-8 with TRBJ2-2; D gene ambiguous. The CDR3 runs to 15 residues. Trimming shortened V by 2 bases and J by 0 bases, and 7 bases separated the two germline ends. The germline CDR1 and CDR2 sequences are SGHVS and FQNEAQ. CDR3: CASSLYPTNTGELFF. In DNA form, the CDR3 reads TGTGCCAGCAGCTTATACCCGACGAACACCGGGGAGCTGTTTTTT.

This clone has a handful of counts. The chain uses TRBV18 and TRBJ1-1; D gene unclear. The CDR3 extends over 13 amino acids. Looked up from germline, CDR1 is KGHSH and CDR2 is LQKENI. V gave up 4 bases and J gave up 7 bases, with 13 bases separating them. The CDR3 region is CASSLGSLFEAFF. The CDR3 coding sequence is TGTGCCAGCTCACTCGGGAGTCTTTTTGAAGCTTTCTTT.

The rearrangement links TRBV9 to TRBJ1-2; possible D gene TRBD1, 6 bases. This CDR3 contains 13 residues. Trimming stripped 5 bases from V and 7 bases from J, with 15 bases between. Germline V gives CDR1 SGDLS, CDR2 YYNGEE. The CDR3, as DNA: TGTGCCAGCAGTTACCTAGGGGGGACTGGCTACACCTTC. Its protein is CASSYLGGTGYTF.

The chain joins TRBV4-1 to TRBJ2-3; D not resolved. Trimming removed 4 bases from V and 6 bases from J, with 8 bases in between. Germline CDR1 reads MGHRA; CDR2 reads YSYEKL. The CDR3 has 12 residues. The CDR3 region has the DNA TGCGCCAGCAGCCTCCCCATGGATACGCAGTATTTT. Its protein is CASSLPMDTQYF.

The rearrangement joins TRBV4-2 to TRBJ2-7, with 12 bases fitting TRBD2. J lost 0 bases, V lost 3 bases, and 3 bases had no gene match. Germline V gene sequence: CDR1 LGHNA, CDR2 YNFKEQ. This CDR3 contains 16 residues. The CDR3 DNA reads as TGTGCCAGCAGCCACTTGACTAGCGGGGGCTCCTACGAGCAGTACTTC. Translated, it gives CASSHLTSGGSYEQYF.

This clone has more than one count but fewer than ten. The chain uses TRBV29-1 and TRBJ2-7; 7 bases match TRBD1. The length of the CDR3 is 14 residues. Germline V gene data show CDR1 as SQVTM and CDR2 as ANQGSEA. Unmatched junction bases numbered 7, after V lost 5 bases and J lost 0 bases. CDR3 protein: CSVSYRGFSYEQYF. The CDR3 DNA reads TGCAGCGTTTCATACAGGGGATTCTCCTACGAGCAGTACTTC.